The next 9 T cell receptor beta chains were all read from a single sample in a study of blood T cell repertoires in COVID-19. This table comes from immunoSEQ multiplex PCR, and its TCRdb copy is limited to in-frame clones, with some not included. The sample records approximately 150,000 clones, over 80% being singletons. Source material: peripheral blood. These receptors were taken from a woman between 55 and 75 years old who had recovered from COVID-19.

The genes are TRBV28 and TRBJ2-5; 7 positions match TRBD1. The CDR3 has 15 residues. Germline V CDR1 and CDR2: MDHEN, SYDVKM. The trim removed 5 bases at V and 5 bases at J, leaving 11 bases unmatched. CDR3 in DNA: TGTGCCAGCAGTCGCCCCTTAGGGGGCGGGGAGACCCAGTACTTC. It is translated as CASSRPLGGGETQYF.

The rearrangement joins TRBV5-1 to TRBJ2-5, with 8 bases aligning to TRBD2. The junction had 7 bases not matched to a gene; V was cut back by 4 bases and J by 2 bases. The CDR3 extends over 15 amino acids. From germline, CDR1 is SGHRS and CDR2 YFSETQ. The chain's CDR3 is CASSPTLAGQETQYF. The DNA of the CDR3 is TGCGCCAGCAGCCCCACTTTAGCGGGGCAAGAGACCCAGTACTTC.

The chain couples TRBV7-8 to TRBJ1-5; no definite D call. CDR3 length equals 13 residues. Trimming removed 6 bases from V and 3 bases from J, with 9 bases in between. CDR1 is SGHVS and CDR2 is FQNEAQ in the germline V gene. The CDR3 loop is CASSRGPNQPQHF. In nucleotides, the CDR3 is TGTGCCAGCAGTCGGGGTCCCAATCAGCCCCAGCATTTT.

V usage is TRBV4-3 and J usage is TRBJ2-3; 9 nucleotides align to TRBD2. After removal of 4 bases from V and 2 bases from J, the junction contained 19 bases not matched to a gene. The CDR3 sequence is 20 residues long. CDR1 LGHNA and CDR2 YSLEER come from the germline V gene. The CDR3 DNA sequence: TGCGCCAGCAGCCGGTCCCTCGGCGGGGGGGCAATAGGGACCACAGATACGCAGTATTTT. Translating gives CASSRSLGGGAIGTTDTQYF.

V is TRBV28 and J is TRBJ1-2, with 10 bases lining up with TRBD1. The CDR3 runs 19 residues. CDR1 and CDR2 (germline): MDHEN, SYDVKM. V was clipped by 6 bases and J by 4 bases; unmatched bases: 20. The CDR3 spells CASSPGLRDRGVRGYGYTF. The CDR3 bases are TGTGCCAGCAGCCCCGGGCTCCGGGACAGGGGCGTAAGGGGCTATGGCTACACCTTC.

The rearrangement joins TRBV30 to TRBJ2-5; tentatively, D is TRBD1 (6 bases). Germline-derived CDR1 and CDR2 are GTSNPN and SVGIG (reference sequence). CDR3 length: 14 residues. Trimming left V 4 bases short and J 2 bases short, with 14 bases between. The CDR3 reads CAWTYNRGQETQYF. The CDR3 coding sequence is TGTGCCTGGACCTACAATAGGGGGCAAGAGACCCAGTACTTC.

The chain carries TRBV18 and TRBJ1-6, with D uncertain. The CDR3 has 16 residues. Trimming left V 4 bases short and J 1 base short, with 11 bases between. From germline, CDR1 is KGHSH and CDR2 LQKENI. Written as DNA, the CDR3 is TGTGCCAGCTCACTCACCGGTATTTCCTATAATTCACCCCTCCACTTT. Translation: CASSLTGISYNSPLHF.

The V and J genes are TRBV2 and TRBJ2-5; D may match TRBD1 or TRBD2 (5 bases each). The CDR3 has 15 residues. Looked up from germline, CDR1 is SNHLY and CDR2 is FYNNEI. The CDR3 bases are TGTGCTAGCGCCCTCCAGGGTAGGGCGAAAGAGACCCAGTACTTC. It translates to CASALQGRAKETQYF.

The chain couples TRBV15 to TRBJ2-7; possibly TRBD1 for D (6 bases). The CDR3 sequence is 16 residues long. V shed 0 bases and J shed 4 bases, with 16 bases lying between them. Germline V gene sequence: CDR1 LNHNV, CDR2 YYDKDF (reference sequence). Here the CDR3 DNA reads TGTGCCACCAGCAGAGATCCAGCAGGGACACCGTACGAGCAGTACTTC. It encodes CATSRDPAGTPYEQYF.